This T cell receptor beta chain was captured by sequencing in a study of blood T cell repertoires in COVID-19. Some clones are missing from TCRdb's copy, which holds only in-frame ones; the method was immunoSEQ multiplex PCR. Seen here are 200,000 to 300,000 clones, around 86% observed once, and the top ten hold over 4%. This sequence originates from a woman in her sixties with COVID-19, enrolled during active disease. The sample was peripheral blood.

CDR3 region: CASREFNYGYTF. The CDR3 nucleotides read TGTGCCAGCAGAGAGTTTAACTATGGCTACACCTTC. The chain joins TRBV12-3 or TRBV12-4 to TRBJ1-2; D is unresolved. This CDR3 contains 12 residues. Trimming shortened V by 6 bases and J by 1 base, and 6 bases separated the two germline ends.